This T cell receptor (beta chain) was profiled in a study of blood T cells in healthy people across ages. Total RNA was isolated from each sample in quantities of at least 6 micrograms. This clonotype appeared a few times. It was with a sample-barcoded 5' primer and a J-beta primer mix that a second PCR of roughly 7 to 12 cycles was run. TCRdb reanalysed the 5' RACE reads using MiXCR and keeps one entry per CDR3 protein. Of some 1,800,000 distinct CDR3 sequences detected, about two fifths appear once; the ten largest clones hold 20% to 25%. Trimming removed 6 bases at V and 4 bases at J, with 13 bases between. The CDR3 sequence is 15 residues long. Looked up from germline, CDR1 is MNHEY and CDR2 is SVGEGT.

Sequences were obtained from blood. J is TRBJ1-6 and V is TRBV6-2 or TRBV6-3, with no clear D. The receptor was isolated from a human donor in good health. This CDR3 is CASSPGPAYNSPLHF. The CDR3 DNA reads as TGTGCCAGCAGCCCCGGACCGGCTTATAATTCACCCCTCCACTTT.